Here is one TCR beta chain with its context. Its antigen is unknown. The data originate from a study of T cell responses to AZD1222 COVID-19 vaccine. About the research overall: The study pooled second doses at about 4 or about 12 weeks.

Whole-study results and caveats: A rise in Spike-specific TCR breadth and depth followed two AZD1222 doses.

The method was immunoSEQ multiplex PCR; TCRdb's version includes in-frame clones alone and lacks a portion of them. This sample has 150,000 to 200,000 clones, with 90% to 95% found just once. This receptor was taken from an adult in good health. This specimen was peripheral blood, taken on day 0 of AZD1222 vaccination.

The CDR3 DNA sequence: TGTGCCAGCAGCCTCATGCCAGATACGCAGTATTTT. Its translation is CASSLMPDTQYF. The rearrangement joins TRBV3-1 (or the pseudogene TRBV3-2) to TRBJ2-3; D remains unclear. This CDR3 comprises 12 residues. V gave up 4 bases and J gave up 4 bases, with 6 bases separating them. Germline CDR1 reads LGHDT; CDR2 reads YNNKEL (reference sequence).